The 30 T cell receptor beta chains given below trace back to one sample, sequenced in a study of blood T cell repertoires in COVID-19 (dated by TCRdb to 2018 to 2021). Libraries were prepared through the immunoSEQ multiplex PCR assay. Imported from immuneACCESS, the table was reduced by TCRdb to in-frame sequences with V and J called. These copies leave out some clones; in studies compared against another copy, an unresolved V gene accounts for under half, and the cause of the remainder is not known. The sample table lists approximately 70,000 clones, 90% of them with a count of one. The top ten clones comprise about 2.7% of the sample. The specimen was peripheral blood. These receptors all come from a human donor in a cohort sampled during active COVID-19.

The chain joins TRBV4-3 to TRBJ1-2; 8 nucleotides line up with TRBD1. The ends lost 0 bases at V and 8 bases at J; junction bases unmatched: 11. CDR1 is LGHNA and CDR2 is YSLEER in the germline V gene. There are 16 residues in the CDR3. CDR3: CASSQEAGGDLGGYTF. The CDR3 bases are TGCGCCAGCAGCCAAGAGGCAGGGGGCGATCTAGGAGGCTACACCTTC.

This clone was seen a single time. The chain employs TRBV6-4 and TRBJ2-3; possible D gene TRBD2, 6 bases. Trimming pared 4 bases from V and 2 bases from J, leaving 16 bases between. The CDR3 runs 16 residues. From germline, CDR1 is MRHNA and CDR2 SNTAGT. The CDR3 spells CASSAGRESATDTQYF. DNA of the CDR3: TGTGCCAGCAGTGCGGGGCGGGAATCAGCCACAGATACGCAGTATTTT.

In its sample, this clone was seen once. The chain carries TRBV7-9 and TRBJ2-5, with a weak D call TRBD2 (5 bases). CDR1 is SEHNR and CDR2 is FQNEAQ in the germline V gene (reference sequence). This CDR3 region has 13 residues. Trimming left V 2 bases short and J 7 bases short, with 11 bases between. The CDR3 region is CASSLSTAGTQYF. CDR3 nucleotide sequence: TGTGCCAGCAGCTTATCAACGGCGGGGACCCAGTACTTC.

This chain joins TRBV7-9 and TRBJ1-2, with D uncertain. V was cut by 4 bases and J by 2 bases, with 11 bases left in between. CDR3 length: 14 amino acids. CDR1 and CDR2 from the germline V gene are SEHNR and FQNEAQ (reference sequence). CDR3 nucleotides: TGTGCCAGCAGCTCCGACACTTTAAACTATGGCTACACCTTC. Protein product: CASSSDTLNYGYTF.

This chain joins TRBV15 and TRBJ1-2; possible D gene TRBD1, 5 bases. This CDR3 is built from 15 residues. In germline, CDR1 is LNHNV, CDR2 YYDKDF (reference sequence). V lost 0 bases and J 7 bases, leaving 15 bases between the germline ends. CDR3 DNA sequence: TGTGCCACCAGCAGAGATGCGGAGGGGTTGTCTGGCTACACCTTC. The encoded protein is CATSRDAEGLSGYTF.

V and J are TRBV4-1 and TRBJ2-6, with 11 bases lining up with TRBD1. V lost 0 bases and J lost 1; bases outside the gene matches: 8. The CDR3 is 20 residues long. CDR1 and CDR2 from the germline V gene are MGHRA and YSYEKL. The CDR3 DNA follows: TGCGCCAGCAGCCAAGACGGCGCGGACAGGGGGCTTTCTGGGGCCAACGTCCTGACTTTC. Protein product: CASSQDGADRGLSGANVLTF.

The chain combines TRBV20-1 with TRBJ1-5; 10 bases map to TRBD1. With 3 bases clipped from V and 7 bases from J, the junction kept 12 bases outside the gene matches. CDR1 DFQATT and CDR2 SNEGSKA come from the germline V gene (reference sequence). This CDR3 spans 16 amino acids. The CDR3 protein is CSASVAGQGPWQPQHF. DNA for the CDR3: TGCAGTGCTAGTGTTGCGGGACAGGGGCCTTGGCAGCCCCAGCATTTT.

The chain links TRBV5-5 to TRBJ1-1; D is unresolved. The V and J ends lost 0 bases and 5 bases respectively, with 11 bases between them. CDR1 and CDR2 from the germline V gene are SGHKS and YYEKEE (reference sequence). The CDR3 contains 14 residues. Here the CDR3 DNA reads TGTGCCAGCAGCTTGGGCCCATCGAGTACTGAAGCTTTCTTT. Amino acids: CASSLGPSSTEAFF.

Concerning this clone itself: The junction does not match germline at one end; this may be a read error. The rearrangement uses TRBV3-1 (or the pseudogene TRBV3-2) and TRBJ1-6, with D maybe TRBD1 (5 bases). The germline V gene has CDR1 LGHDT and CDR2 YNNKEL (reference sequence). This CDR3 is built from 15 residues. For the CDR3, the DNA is TGTGCCAGCACCCAAGTAGGCCAGGGCATCTCACCCCTCCACTTT. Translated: CASTQVGQGISPLHF.

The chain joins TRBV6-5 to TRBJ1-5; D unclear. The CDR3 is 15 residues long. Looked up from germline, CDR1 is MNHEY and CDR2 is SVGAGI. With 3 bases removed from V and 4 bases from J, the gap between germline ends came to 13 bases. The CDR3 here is CASSYRRGQNQPQHF. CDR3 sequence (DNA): TGTGCCAGCAGTTATCGGCGGGGTCAAAATCAGCCCCAGCATTTT.

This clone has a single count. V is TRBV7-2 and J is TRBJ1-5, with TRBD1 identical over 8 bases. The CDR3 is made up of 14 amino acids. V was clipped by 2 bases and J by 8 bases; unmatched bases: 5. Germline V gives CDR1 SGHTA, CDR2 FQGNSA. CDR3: CASSLPGGAEPQHF. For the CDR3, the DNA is TGTGCCAGCAGCTTACCAGGGGGCGCGGAGCCCCAGCATTTT.

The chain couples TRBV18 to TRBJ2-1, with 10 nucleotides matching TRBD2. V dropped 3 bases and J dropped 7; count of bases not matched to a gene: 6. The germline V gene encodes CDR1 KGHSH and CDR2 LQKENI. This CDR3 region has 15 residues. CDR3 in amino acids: CASSPPGTSVNEQFF. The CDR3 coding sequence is TGTGCCAGCTCACCGCCCGGGACTAGCGTAAATGAGCAGTTCTTC.

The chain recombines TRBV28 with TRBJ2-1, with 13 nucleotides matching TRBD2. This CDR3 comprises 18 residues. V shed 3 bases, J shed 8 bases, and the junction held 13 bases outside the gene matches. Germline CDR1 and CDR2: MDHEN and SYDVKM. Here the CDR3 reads CASSFWGVTSGRAYEQFF. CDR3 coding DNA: TGTGCCAGCAGTTTTTGGGGGGTCACTAGCGGGAGGGCCTATGAGCAGTTCTTC.

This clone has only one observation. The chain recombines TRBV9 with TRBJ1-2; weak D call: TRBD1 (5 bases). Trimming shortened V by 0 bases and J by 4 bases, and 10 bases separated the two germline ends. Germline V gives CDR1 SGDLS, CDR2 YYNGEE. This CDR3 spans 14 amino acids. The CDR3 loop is CASSVATGGYGYTF. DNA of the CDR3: TGTGCCAGCAGCGTAGCTACAGGTGGCTATGGCTACACCTTC.

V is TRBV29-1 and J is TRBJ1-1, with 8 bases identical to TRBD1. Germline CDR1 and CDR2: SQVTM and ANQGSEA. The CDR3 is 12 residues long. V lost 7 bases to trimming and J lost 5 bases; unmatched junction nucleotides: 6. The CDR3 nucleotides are TGCAGCGCTAACAGGGGGGAAACTGAAGCTTTCTTT. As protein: CSANRGETEAFF.

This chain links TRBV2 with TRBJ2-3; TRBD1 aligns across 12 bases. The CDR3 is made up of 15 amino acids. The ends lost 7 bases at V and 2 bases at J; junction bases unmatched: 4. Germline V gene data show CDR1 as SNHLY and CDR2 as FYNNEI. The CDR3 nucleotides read TGTGCCAGCATTTCGGGACAGGGGGCCACAGATACGCAGTATTTT. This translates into CASISGQGATDTQYF.

CDR3 sequence reads: CASSLEGGNYEQYF. CDR3 nucleotide sequence: TGCGCCAGCAGCTTGGAAGGGGGAAACTACGAGCAGTACTTC. This sequence joins TRBV5-1 and TRBJ2-7; perhaps TRBD1 as D (6 bases). Germline CDR1 is SGHRS and CDR2 is YFSETQ. This CDR3 spans 14 amino acids. V was pared by 0 bases and J by 3 bases, with 10 bases between.

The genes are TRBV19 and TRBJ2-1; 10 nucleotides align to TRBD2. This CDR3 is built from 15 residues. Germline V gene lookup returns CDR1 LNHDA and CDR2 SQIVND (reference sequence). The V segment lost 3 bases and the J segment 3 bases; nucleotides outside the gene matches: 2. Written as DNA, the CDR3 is TGTGCCAGTAGTATTAGCGGGGGGCGCTACAATGAGCAGTTCTTC. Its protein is CASSISGGRYNEQFF.

The CDR3, as DNA: TGCGCCAGCAGCCGAGGTTCTGTCTACACCGGGGAGCTGTTTTTT. Residues: CASSRGSVYTGELFF. This sequence joins TRBV4-3 and TRBJ2-2; D call uncertain. Trimming pared 4 bases from V and 3 bases from J, leaving 12 bases between. The CDR3 covers 15 residues. Germline V gene lookup returns CDR1 LGHNA and CDR2 YSLEER.

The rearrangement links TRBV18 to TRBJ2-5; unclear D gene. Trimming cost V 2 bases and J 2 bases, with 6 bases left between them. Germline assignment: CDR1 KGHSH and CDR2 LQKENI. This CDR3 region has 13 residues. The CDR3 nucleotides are TGTGCCAGCTCACCAACAAGACAAGAGACCCAGTACTTC. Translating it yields CASSPTRQETQYF.

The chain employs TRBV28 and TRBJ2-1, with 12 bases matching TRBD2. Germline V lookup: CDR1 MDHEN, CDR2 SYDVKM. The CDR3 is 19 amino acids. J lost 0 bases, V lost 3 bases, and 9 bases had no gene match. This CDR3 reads CASSLERLAGVGSYNEQFF. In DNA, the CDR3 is TGTGCCAGCAGTTTGGAACGACTAGCGGGAGTCGGCTCCTACAATGAGCAGTTCTTC.

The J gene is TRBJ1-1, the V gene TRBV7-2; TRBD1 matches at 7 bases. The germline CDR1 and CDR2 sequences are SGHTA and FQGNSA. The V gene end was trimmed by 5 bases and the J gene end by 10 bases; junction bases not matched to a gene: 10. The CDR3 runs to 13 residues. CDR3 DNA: TGTGCCAGCAGCAAAAAGGGGGCTCAGGGAGCTTTCTTT. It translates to CASSKKGAQGAFF.

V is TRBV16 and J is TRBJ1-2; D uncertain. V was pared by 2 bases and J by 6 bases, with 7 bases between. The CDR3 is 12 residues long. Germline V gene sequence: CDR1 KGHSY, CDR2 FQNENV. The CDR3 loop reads CASSQTAHGYTF. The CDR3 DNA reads TGTGCCAGCAGCCAAACAGCTCATGGCTACACCTTC.

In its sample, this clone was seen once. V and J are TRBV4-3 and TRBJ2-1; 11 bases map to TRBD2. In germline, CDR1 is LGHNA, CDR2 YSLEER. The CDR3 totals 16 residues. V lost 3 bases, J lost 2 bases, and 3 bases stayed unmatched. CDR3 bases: TGCGCCAGCAGCCAGACTAGCGGGGCAACCTACAATGAGCAGTTCTTC. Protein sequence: CASSQTSGATYNEQFF.

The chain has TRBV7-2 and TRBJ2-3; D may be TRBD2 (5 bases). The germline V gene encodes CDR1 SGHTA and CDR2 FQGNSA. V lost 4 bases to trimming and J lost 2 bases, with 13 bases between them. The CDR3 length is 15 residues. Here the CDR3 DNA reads TGTGCCAGCAGCTCGTACGGGGAAAACACAGATACGCAGTATTTT. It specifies CASSSYGENTDTQYF.

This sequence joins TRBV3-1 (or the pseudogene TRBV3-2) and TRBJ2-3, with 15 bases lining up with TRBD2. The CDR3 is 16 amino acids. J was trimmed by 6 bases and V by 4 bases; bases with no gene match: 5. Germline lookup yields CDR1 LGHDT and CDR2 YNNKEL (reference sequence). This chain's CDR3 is CASSRGLAGGGDTQYF. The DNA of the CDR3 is TGTGCCAGCAGCCGAGGACTAGCGGGAGGGGGTGATACGCAGTATTTT.

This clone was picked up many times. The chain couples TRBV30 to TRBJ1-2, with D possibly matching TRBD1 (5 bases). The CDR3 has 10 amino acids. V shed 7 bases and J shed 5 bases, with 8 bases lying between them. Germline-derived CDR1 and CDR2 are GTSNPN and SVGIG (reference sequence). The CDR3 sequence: CALGTYGYTF. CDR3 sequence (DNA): TGTGCCTTAGGGACTTATGGCTACACCTTC.

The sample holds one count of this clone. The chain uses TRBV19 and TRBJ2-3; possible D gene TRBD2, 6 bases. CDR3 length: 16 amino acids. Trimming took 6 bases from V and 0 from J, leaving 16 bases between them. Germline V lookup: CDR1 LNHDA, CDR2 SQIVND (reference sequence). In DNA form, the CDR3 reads TGTGCCAGTAGCTCACTGACGCGGGGCAGCACAGATACGCAGTATTTT. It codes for CASSSLTRGSTDTQYF.

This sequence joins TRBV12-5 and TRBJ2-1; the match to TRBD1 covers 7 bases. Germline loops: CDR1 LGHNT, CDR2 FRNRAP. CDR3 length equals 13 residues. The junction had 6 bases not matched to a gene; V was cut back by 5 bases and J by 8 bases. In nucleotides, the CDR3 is TGTGCTAGTGGTACCTACGACAGGGATGAGCAGTTCTTC. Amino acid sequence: CASGTYDRDEQFF.

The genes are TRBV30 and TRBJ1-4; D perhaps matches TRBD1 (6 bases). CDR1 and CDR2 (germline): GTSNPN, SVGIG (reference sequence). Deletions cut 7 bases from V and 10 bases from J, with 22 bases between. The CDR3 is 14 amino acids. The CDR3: CASYLRGAGGKLFF. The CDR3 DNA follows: TGTGCCTCCTACCTCAGGGGTGCGGGGGGAAAACTGTTTTTT.